Below are 15 T cell receptor beta chains sequenced from a single sample in a study of blood T cells in healthy people across ages. Through a sample-barcoded 5' primer and a J-beta primer mix, a second PCR was run for 7 to 11 cycles. MiXCR, run by TCRdb on the 5' RACE reads, gives a single entry per CDR3 protein. The sample contains 550,000 to 750,000 distinct CDR3 sequences, approximately 21% of which appear only once. Sequencing was done on a sample of blood. The receptors originated from a man aged 70 or older in good health.

This clonotype was observed many times. V gene TRBV2 combines with J gene TRBJ2-1, with 15 bases matching TRBD2. This CDR3 has 16 residues. J lost 9 bases, V lost 9 bases, and 12 bases had no gene match. The germline V gene encodes CDR1 SNHLY and CDR2 FYNNEI. This CDR3 reads CARRRTSGRAPGEQFF. DNA of the CDR3: TGTGCCAGAAGAAGGACTAGCGGGAGGGCCCCCGGTGAGCAGTTCTTC.

The rearrangement joins TRBV2 to TRBJ2-1, with D possibly called TRBD1 or TRBD2 (6 bases each). There are 16 residues in the CDR3. Deletions cut 6 bases from V and 4 bases from J, with 19 bases between. Germline lookup yields CDR1 SNHLY and CDR2 FYNNEI. The DNA for the CDR3 is TGTGCCAGCAGCGAGAGGCTAAAGGGGGGTTACAATGAGCAGTTCTTC. This codes for CASSERLKGGYNEQFF.

The V and J genes are TRBV27 and TRBJ1-5; TRBD1 matches 10 bases. Germline CDR1 reads MNHEY; CDR2 reads SMNVEV (reference sequence). The CDR3 consists of 21 residues. Trimming took 3 bases from V and 3 from J; bases not matched to a gene: 20. CDR3 sequence reads: CASSFEPPWTGGRLFNQPQHF. As DNA, the CDR3 is TGTGCCAGCAGTTTCGAGCCCCCCTGGACAGGGGGAAGATTGTTCAATCAGCCCCAGCATTTT.

The chain couples TRBV7-6 to TRBJ1-4; no clear D. CDR3 length equals 13 residues. V was trimmed by 5 bases and J by 10 bases, leaving 14 bases between them. Germline assignment: CDR1 SGHVS and CDR2 FNYEAQ. The CDR3 DNA is TGTGCCAGCAGCCCAAGCTCTGACGGAAAACTGTTTTTT. Protein product: CASSPSSDGKLFF.

This clonotype was observed a handful of times. This chain joins TRBV11-2 and TRBJ2-5, with TRBD2 matching over 13 bases. Looked up from germline, CDR1 is SGHAT and CDR2 is FQNNGV. The trim removed 3 bases at V and 7 bases at J, leaving 8 bases unmatched. The length of the CDR3 is 16 residues. This CDR3 reads CASSLGTSGNPRTQYF. DNA for the CDR3: TGTGCCAGCAGCTTGGGGACTAGCGGGAACCCCAGGACCCAGTACTTC.

V usage is TRBV9 and J usage is TRBJ2-5, with 7 bases identical to TRBD1. Trimming removed 1 base from V and 7 bases from J; junction bases left unmatched: 4. CDR3 size: 13 residues. Germline assignment: CDR1 SGDLS and CDR2 YYNGEE. CDR3: CASSVTAGGTQYF. The CDR3 DNA sequence: TGTGCCAGCAGCGTAACCGCAGGGGGGACCCAGTACTTC.

This clonotype was counted at least ten times. The J gene is TRBJ2-5, the V gene TRBV2, with 8 positions matching TRBD2. The CDR3 sequence is 14 residues long. Germline CDR1 reads SNHLY; CDR2 reads FYNNEI. The trim removed 5 bases at V and 7 bases at J, leaving 9 bases unmatched. The CDR3 loop is CASSSAAGEGTQYF. DNA of the CDR3: TGTGCCAGCAGTTCAGCAGCGGGAGAGGGGACCCAGTACTTC.

V usage is TRBV11-2 and J usage is TRBJ2-3; tentative D call: TRBD1 (6 bases). The CDR3 covers 16 residues. The V gene lost 4 bases and the J gene lost 4 bases, with 18 bases spanning the gap. CDR1 and CDR2 from the germline V gene are SGHAT and FQNNGV. CDR3 in amino acids: CASSSRQEPVADTQYF. The CDR3 bases are TGTGCCAGCAGCTCCCGACAGGAACCCGTGGCAGATACGCAGTATTTT.

The chain employs TRBV25-1 and TRBJ1-2, with D tentatively TRBD1 (6 bases). The CDR3 has 14 amino acids. V was trimmed by 7 bases and J by 6 bases, leaving 18 bases between them. Germline CDR1 MGHDK, CDR2 SYGVNS. This chain's CDR3 is CASTSGPRGDGYTF. CDR3 DNA sequence: TGTGCCAGCACTTCTGGGCCCAGGGGCGATGGCTACACCTTC.

On this clonotype itself: Germline is not matched at one junction end, which may reflect a read error. This chain uses TRBV5-6 with TRBJ2-5; no clear D gene. CDR3 size: 15 residues. Germline CDR1 reads SGHDT; CDR2 reads YYEEEE. The CDR3, as DNA: TGTACCAGCAGCTTGAGTGCAGCAGTCCAAGAGACCCAGTACTTC. This codes for CTSSLSAAVQETQYF.

The V call is TRBV29-1, the J call TRBJ2-3; TRBD2 agrees at 7 bases. V shed 2 bases, J shed 4 bases, and the junction held 9 bases outside the gene matches. Germline V CDR1 and CDR2: SQVTM, ANQGSEA. This CDR3 has 15 residues. The CDR3 sequence: CSVELREEESDTQYF. The CDR3 nucleotides read TGCAGCGTTGAACTCCGGGAGGAAGAGTCAGATACGCAGTATTTT.

This clonotype was detected only a few times. The CDR3 DNA is TGCAGTGCTAGAGATTTTAGCGGGAATACGCAGTATTTT. Translating gives CSARDFSGNTQYF. The rearrangement links TRBV20-1 to TRBJ2-3, with 8 bases that match TRBD2. Trimming at V came to 0 bases and at J to 7 bases, leaving 3 bases not matched to a gene. Germline V CDR1 and CDR2: DFQATT, SNEGSKA (reference sequence). This CDR3 contains 13 residues.

J is TRBJ1-3 and V is TRBV20-1, with D tentatively TRBD1 (5 bases). This CDR3 is 16 amino acids long. CDR1 is DFQATT, CDR2 SNEGSKA, per germline (reference sequence). Deletions cut 0 bases from V and 3 bases from J, with 15 bases between. The CDR3 region is CSARDSLIGDGNTIYF. The CDR3 DNA reads as TGCAGTGCTAGAGATTCCCTAATAGGGGATGGAAACACCATATATTTT.

This clonotype showed up just a few times. The chain joins TRBV28 to TRBJ2-4; D is unresolved. The V gene lost 6 bases and the J gene lost 2 bases, with 14 bases spanning the gap. The CDR3 is 15 amino acids. Germline CDR1 is MDHEN and CDR2 is SYDVKM. CDR3 amino acids: CASRQNTVSKNIQYF. The CDR3 nucleotides are TGTGCCAGCAGGCAGAATACGGTTTCCAAAAACATTCAGTACTTC.

This rearrangement joins TRBV15 to TRBJ1-1; D is possibly TRBD1 (5 bases). The V end was cut by 0 bases, the J end by 0 bases, with 14 bases between. The CDR3 has 17 amino acids. CDR1 is LNHNV and CDR2 is YYDKDF in the germline V gene (reference sequence). CDR3 DNA sequence: TGTGCCACCAGCAGAGATGTGTCCTGGGGGATGAACACTGAAGCTTTCTTT. Protein product: CATSRDVSWGMNTEAFF.